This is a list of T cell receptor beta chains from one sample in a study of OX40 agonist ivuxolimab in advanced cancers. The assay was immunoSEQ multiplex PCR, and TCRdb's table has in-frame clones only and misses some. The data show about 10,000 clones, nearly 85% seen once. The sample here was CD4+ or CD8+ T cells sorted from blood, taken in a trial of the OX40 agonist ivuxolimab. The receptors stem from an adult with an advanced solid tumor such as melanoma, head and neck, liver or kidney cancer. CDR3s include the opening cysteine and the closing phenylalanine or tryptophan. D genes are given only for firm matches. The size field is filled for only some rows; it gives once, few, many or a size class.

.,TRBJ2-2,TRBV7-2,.,CASSSSNTGELFF,TGTGCCAGCAGCTCAAGCAACACCGGGGAGCTGTTTTTT
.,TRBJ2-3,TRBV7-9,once,CASSPASVRTDTQYF,TGTGCCAGCAGTCCTGCTAGCGTCCGCACAGATACGCAGTATTTT
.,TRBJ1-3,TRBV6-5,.,CASTGGSGNTIYF,TGTGCCAGCACAGGTGGCTCTGGAAACACCATATATTTT
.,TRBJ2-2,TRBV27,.,CATTTVPGTGELFF,TGTGCCACTACGACAGTACCTGGCACCGGGGAGCTGTTTTTT
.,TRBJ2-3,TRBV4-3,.,CASSQAPPGRGTDTQYF,TGCGCCAGCAGCCAAGCGCCTCCCGGACGGGGCACAGATACGCAGTATTTT
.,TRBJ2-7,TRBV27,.,CASSLVSGRVTEQYF,TGTGCCAGCAGTTTAGTGTCAGGACGGGTAACCGAGCAGTACTTC
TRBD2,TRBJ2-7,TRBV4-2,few,CASSLSTSGRDEQYF,TGTGCCAGCAGCCTATCGACTAGCGGGAGGGACGAGCAGTACTTC
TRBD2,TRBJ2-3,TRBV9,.,CASSPRDYYTDTQYF,TGTGCCAGCAGCCCACGGGACTACTACACAGATACGCAGTATTTT
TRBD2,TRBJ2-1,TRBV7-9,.,CASSLGLAALGEQFF,TGTGCCAGCAGTTTAGGACTAGCGGCCCTCGGGGAGCAGTTCTTC
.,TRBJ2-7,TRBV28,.,CASDGGRETPSYEQYF,TGTGCCAGCGACGGGGGCAGGGAGACCCCCTCCTACGAGCAGTACTTC
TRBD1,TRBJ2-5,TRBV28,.,CASSPNSGTEQETQYF,TGTGCCAGCAGTCCCAACTCCGGGACAGAACAAGAGACCCAGTACTTC
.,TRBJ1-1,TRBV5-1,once,CASSLQGSGTEAFF,TGCGCCAGCAGCTTACAGGGTTCTGGAACTGAAGCTTTCTTT
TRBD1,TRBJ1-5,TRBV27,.,CASSLSTGGGQPQHF,TGTGCCAGCAGTTTATCAACAGGGGGCGGTCAGCCCCAGCATTTT
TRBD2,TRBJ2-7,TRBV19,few,CASSWTSGAYEQYF,TGTGCCAGTAGCTGGACTAGCGGCGCCTACGAGCAGTACTTC
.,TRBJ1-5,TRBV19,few,CASSTKGTNQPQHF,TGTGCCAGTAGTACCAAGGGGACGAATCAGCCCCAGCATTTT
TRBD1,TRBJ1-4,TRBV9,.,CASSVSGGFNEKLFF,TGTGCCAGCAGCGTTTCAGGGGGCTTCAATGAAAAACTGTTTTTT
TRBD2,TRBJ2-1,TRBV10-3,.,CAIRSASGPISYNEQFF,TGTGCCATCAGATCGGCTAGCGGGCCTATCTCCTACAATGAGCAGTTCTTC
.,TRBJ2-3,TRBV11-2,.,CASSLGSVTDTQYF,TGTGCCAGCAGCTTGGGTAGCGTCACAGATACGCAGTATTTT
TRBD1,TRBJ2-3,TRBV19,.,CASSIGARQGTTDTQYF,TGTGCCAGTAGTATAGGCGCACGACAGGGTACAACAGATACGCAGTATTTT
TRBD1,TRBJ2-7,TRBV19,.,CASSGTGAYEQYF,TGTGCCAGTAGTGGGACAGGGGCCTACGAGCAGTACTTC
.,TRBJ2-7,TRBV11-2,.,CASSSPGPTLYEQYF,TGTGCCAGCAGCTCCCCGGGACCCACACTATACGAGCAGTACTTC
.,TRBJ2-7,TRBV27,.,CAKGDPGPNPWKQYF,TGTGCCAAAGGAGATCCGGGCCCGAACCCCTGGAAGCAGTACTTC
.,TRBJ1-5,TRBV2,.,CASSEGNQPQHF,TGTGCCAGCAGTGAAGGCAATCAGCCCCAGCATTTT
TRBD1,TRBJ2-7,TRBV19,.,CASSIRGRFYEQYF,TGTGCCAGTAGTATCAGGGGGCGCTTCTACGAGCAGTACTTC
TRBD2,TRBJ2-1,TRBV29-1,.,CSATSGRFNEQFF,TGCAGCGCTACTAGCGGGAGGTTCAATGAGCAGTTCTTC
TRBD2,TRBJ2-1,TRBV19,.,CASSLGRANEQFF,TGTGCCAGTAGTCTCGGGAGGGCCAATGAGCAGTTCTTC
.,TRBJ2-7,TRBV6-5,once,CASSYSLDSAYEQYF,TGTGCCAGCAGTTACTCGCTGGACAGCGCCTACGAGCAGTACTTC
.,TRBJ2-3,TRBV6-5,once,CASRGGYTQYF,TGTGCCAGCAGGGGCGGCTATACGCAGTATTTT
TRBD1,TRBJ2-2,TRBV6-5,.,CASSDRGDGELFF,TGTGCCAGCAGTGACAGGGGCGACGGGGAGCTGTTTTTT
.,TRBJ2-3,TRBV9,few,CASSVFSPDTQYF,TGTGCCAGCAGCGTATTCTCCCCAGATACGCAGTATTTT
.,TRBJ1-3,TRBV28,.,CASVTMDSRNTIYF,TGTGCCAGCGTAACCATGGACAGTCGAAACACCATATATTTT
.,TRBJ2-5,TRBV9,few,CASSPGGRTQSGVQYF,TGTGCCAGCAGCCCCGGGGGGCGGACACAGTCGGGAGTTCAGTACTTC
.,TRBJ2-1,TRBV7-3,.,CASSSTGMNEQFF,TGTGCCAGCAGCTCAACGGGTATGAATGAGCAGTTCTTC
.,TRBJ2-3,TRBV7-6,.,CASSLQHRALDTDTQYF,TGTGCCAGCAGTCTACAACATCGAGCCCTTGACACAGATACGCAGTATTTT
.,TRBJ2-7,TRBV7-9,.,CVSSLARGGEQYF,TGTGTCAGCAGCTTAGCCAGGGGAGGCGAGCAGTACTTC
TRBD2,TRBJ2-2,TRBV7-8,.,CASSLQLGTSGGGGELFF,TGTGCCAGCAGCTTACAGCTCGGGACTAGCGGGGGAGGCGGGGAGCTGTTTTTT
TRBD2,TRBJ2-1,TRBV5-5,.,CASSLGTSGASYNEQFF,TGTGCCAGCAGCTTGGGGACTAGCGGGGCCTCCTACAATGAGCAGTTCTTC
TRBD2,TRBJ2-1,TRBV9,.,CASSHATSGNNEQFF,TGTGCCAGCAGTCATGCCACTAGCGGTAACAATGAGCAGTTCTTC
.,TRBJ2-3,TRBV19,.,CASSLPVGAEDTQYF,TGTGCCAGTAGCCTCCCCGTGGGGGCTGAAGATACGCAGTATTTT
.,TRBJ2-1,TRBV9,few,CASSVDGPLRDEQFF,TGTGCCAGCAGCGTAGACGGCCCCTTGAGGGATGAGCAGTTCTTC
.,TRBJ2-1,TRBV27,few,CASSLSGDNEQFF,TGTGCCAGCAGTTTGAGTGGGGACAATGAGCAGTTCTTC
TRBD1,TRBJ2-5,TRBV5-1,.,CASSGGTGASETQYF,TGCGCCAGCAGCGGAGGGACAGGGGCTTCAGAGACCCAGTACTTC
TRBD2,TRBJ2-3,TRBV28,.,CASSLGGATDTQYF,TGTGCCAGCAGTTTGGGAGGGGCCACAGATACGCAGTATTTT
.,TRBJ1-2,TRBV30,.,CACQDIVVSTYGYTF,TGTGCCTGCCAAGATATAGTGGTGTCAACCTATGGCTACACCTTC
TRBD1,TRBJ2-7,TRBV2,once,CATTRQGEREQYF,TGTGCCACCACCCGACAGGGTGAGCGCGAGCAGTACTTC